Below, one TCR beta chain is given with its context. A read error may account for a junction end that differs from germline. This CDR3 spans 14 amino acids. Germline V gene data show CDR1 as SGHNT and CDR2 as YYREEE (reference sequence). The repertoire was sequenced with immunoSEQ multiplex PCR; TCRdb's copy has only in-frame clones and lacks some. This sample has about 64,000 clones, with 60% to 85% found just once. The data were taken from a study of radiation and T cells in renal cell carcinoma. Time point reported: blood 4 weeks post-SBRT, at nephrectomy. Treatment defined: 15 Gy SBRT to primary tumor, nephrectomy 4 weeks later.

The TCR originated in a man aged 55 to 70 with renal cell carcinoma. The V call is TRBV5-4, the J call TRBJ1-3; unclear D gene. The starting material was blood, obtained from a patient whose treatment included radiotherapy and nephrectomy. The CDR3 nucleotides read TGTGCCAGCAGCTGGGAACTAACCGGAAACAGCATATATTTT. Its translation is CASSWELTGNSIYF. The full variable domain, with the rest looked up from reference TRBV5-4 and TRBJ1-3, is ETGVTQSPTHLIKTRGQQVTLRCSSQSGHNTVSWYQQALGQGPQFIFQYYREEENGRGNFPPRFSGLQFPNYSSELNVNALELDDSALYLCASSWELTGNSIYFGEGSWLTVV.